This T cell receptor (beta chain) was identified during a study of chemoradiotherapy in HPV16-positive cancers. Findings and limits, study-wide: The functional HPV-specific definition rests on just two HPV16-positive patients. Better recurrence-free survival went with HPV-responsive T-cell expansion in HPV16-positive patients.

Over chemoradiotherapy, repertoires were sampled more than once. As concerns this clone: Its cognate antigen is unknown.

This CDR3 contains 14 residues. Germline V lookup: CDR1 SGHDT, CDR2 YYEEEE. V was trimmed by 4 bases and J by 0 bases, leaving 10 bases between them. TCRdb keeps only in-frame clones here, not all; method: immunoSEQ multiplex PCR. This table holds some 5,100 clones, around 72% found once. Sequences were derived from tumor tissue, sampled from a patient who underwent chemoradiotherapy. This TCR came from a human donor with HPV-associated anogenital cancer. This sequence joins TRBV5-6 and TRBJ1-1; D might be TRBD1 (5 bases). The CDR3, as DNA: TGTGCCAGCAGCCTCAGGGAGATGAACACTGAAGCTTTCTTT. It specifies CASSLREMNTEAFF.